The 17 T cell receptor beta chains in this list originate from one sample, sequenced in a study of T cell responses to AZD1222 COVID-19 vaccine. Using immunoSEQ multiplex PCR, the repertoire was profiled, and TCRdb retains in-frame clones only, with some absent. There are about 150,000 clones in the sample; 80% to 95% occur only once, and 6.5% to 8% lies in the top ten. The sequenced sample was peripheral blood, obtained 28 days after the second AZD1222 dose. Source of these receptors: an adult who received the AZD1222 COVID-19 vaccine.

The rearrangement joins TRBV4-1 to TRBJ1-3, with D perhaps TRBD1 (5 bases). Trimming pared 1 base from V and 0 bases from J, leaving 10 bases between. The CDR3 loop spans 16 amino acids. The germline gives CDR1 MGHRA, CDR2 YSYEKL. The CDR3 region has the DNA TGCGCCAGCAGCCAAGGAGGGGCAGCCTCTGGAAACACCATATATTTT. Protein: CASSQGGAASGNTIYF.

V gene TRBV19 combines with J gene TRBJ1-2; D is ambiguous. Trimming removed 0 bases from V and 4 bases from J, with 15 bases in between. The CDR3 sequence is 16 residues long. The germline V gene encodes CDR1 LNHDA and CDR2 SQIVND (reference sequence). DNA of the CDR3: TGTGCCAGTAGTATAGATCTAGGACGGAATCTCTATGGCTACACCTTC. Residues: CASSIDLGRNLYGYTF. The complete variable domain, with remaining parts taken from reference TRBV19 and TRBJ1-2, reads DGGITQSPKYLFRKEGQNVTLSCEQNLNHDAMYWYRQDPGQGLRLIYYSQIVNDFQKGDIAEGYSVSREKKESFPLTVTSAQKNPTAFYLCASSIDLGRNLYGYTFGSGTRLTVV.

V and J are TRBV28 and TRBJ1-2; D gene uncertain. Between the trimmed V and J ends, which lost 8 bases and 1 base, there was a span of 5 bases. The germline CDR1 and CDR2 sequences are MDHEN and SYDVKM. The CDR3 has 11 residues. CDR3 in amino acids: CASGNNYGYTF. The CDR3 DNA reads as TGTGCCAGCGGCAATAACTATGGCTACACCTTC.

This clone was detected only once. V usage is TRBV6-5 and J usage is TRBJ1-1; a possible D gene is TRBD1 (6 bases). Germline CDR1 MNHEY, CDR2 SVGAGI. The CDR3 has 15 amino acids. V lost 6 bases and J 1 base, leaving 15 bases between the germline ends. In DNA, the CDR3 is TGTGCCAGCAGCTGGACAGACTTAAGGAACACTGAAGCTTTCTTT. This translates into CASSWTDLRNTEAFF.

V and J are TRBV3-1 (or the pseudogene TRBV3-2) and TRBJ2-7; tentative D call: TRBD1 (6 bases). Germline-derived CDR1 and CDR2 are LGHDT and YNNKEL (reference sequence). Trimming took 4 bases from V and 2 from J, leaving 21 bases between them. The CDR3 extends over 17 amino acids. The DNA for the CDR3 is TGTGCCAGCAGCCCCCGCCAGGGGTCGGGGATCACCTACGAGCAGTACTTC. It encodes CASSPRQGSGITYEQYF.

Comment on this clone: Given the absence of the conserved phenylalanine or tryptophan at the CDR3 end, a read error is likely. V gene TRBV7-7 combines with J gene TRBJ1-2; no clear D. Looked up from germline, CDR1 is SSHAT and CDR2 is FNYEAQ (reference sequence). This CDR3 contains 16 residues. Here the CDR3 DNA reads TGTGCTAGCAGCTTAGATAGTGGTAGGCTCCTCTCTGGCTACACCCTC. Translation gives CASSLDSGRLLSGYTL.

The chain couples TRBV6-2 or TRBV6-3 to TRBJ2-3; a weak D match, TRBD1 (5 bases). This CDR3 contains 15 residues. CDR1 is MNHEY and CDR2 is SVGEGT in the germline V gene. V was shortened by 0 bases and J by 2 bases, with 9 bases between the two germline ends. CDR3 protein: CASSYSVRDTDTQYF. The CDR3 region has the DNA TGTGCCAGCAGTTACTCGGTCAGGGACACAGATACGCAGTATTTT.

This sequence joins TRBV29-1 and TRBJ2-1; TRBD1 aligns across 7 bases. The CDR3 length is 12 residues. CDR1 SQVTM and CDR2 ANQGSEA come from the germline V gene. With V trimmed by 7 bases and J by 7 bases, 7 bases remained unmatched. CDR3 DNA: TGCAGCGCTGCCGAGGGGGCGAATGAGCAGTTCTTC. Protein: CSAAEGANEQFF.

V gene TRBV2 combines with J gene TRBJ1-5; a weak D match, TRBD1 (6 bases). This CDR3 contains 14 residues. CDR1 is SNHLY, CDR2 FYNNEI, per germline. V was clipped by 6 bases and J by 4 bases, with 13 bases between them. CDR3 nucleotide sequence: TGTGCCAGCAGAATTACAGGGTCTAATCAGCCCCAGCATTTT. Its protein product is CASRITGSNQPQHF.

The chain couples TRBV3-1 (or the pseudogene TRBV3-2) to TRBJ2-6; D unresolved. Germline assignment: CDR1 LGHDT and CDR2 YNNKEL (reference sequence). The ends were cut back, 3 bases at V and 0 bases at J, with 9 bases in the middle. The CDR3 consists of 16 residues. CDR3 residues: CASSHYGNSGANVLTF. CDR3 sequence (DNA): TGTGCCAGCAGCCATTACGGAAACTCTGGGGCCAACGTCCTGACTTTC.

This chain joins TRBV28 and TRBJ1-4; weak D call: TRBD1 (6 bases). CDR3 length: 15 amino acids. The V gene's germline CDR1 is MDHEN and CDR2 SYDVKM. The V gene lost 3 bases and the J gene lost 3 bases, with 11 bases spanning the gap. Here the CDR3 reads CASSLPWTANEKLFF. CDR3 nucleotide sequence: TGTGCCAGCAGTTTGCCTTGGACAGCTAATGAAAAACTGTTTTTT. The variable domain in full, completed from reference TRBV28 and TRBJ1-4, reads DVKVTQSSRYLVKRTGEKVFLECVQDMDHENMFWYRQDPGLGLRLIYFSYDVKMKEKGDIPEGYSVSREKKERFSLILESASTNQTSMYLCASSLPWTANEKLFFGSGTQLSVL.

The CDR3 DNA reads as TGTGCCAGCAGCTTAGCGCGCGGGAGCTCCTACAATGAGCAGTTCTTC. This sequence encodes CASSLARGSSYNEQFF. This chain joins TRBV7-9 and TRBJ2-1; 7 bases match TRBD2. CDR1 SEHNR and CDR2 FQNEAQ come from the germline V gene (reference sequence). With V trimmed by 0 bases and J by 0 bases, 2 bases remained unmatched. CDR3 length: 16 residues.

The chain links TRBV5-1 to TRBJ1-6; D possibly corresponds to TRBD1 (5 bases). CDR3 length equals 15 residues. Germline V gene lookup returns CDR1 SGHRS and CDR2 YFSETQ. The germline V and J ends were trimmed by 4 bases and 7 bases, with 15 bases remaining between them. The CDR3 sequence is CASSAQGPKNSPLHF. Written as DNA, the CDR3 is TGCGCCAGCAGCGCCCAGGGACCCAAGAATTCACCCCTCCACTTT.

The rearrangement links TRBV27 to TRBJ2-5, with TRBD1 identical over 9 bases. The CDR3 sequence is 17 residues long. J lost 2 bases, V lost 5 bases, and 12 bases had no gene match. Germline loops: CDR1 MNHEY, CDR2 SMNVEV (reference sequence). The CDR3 DNA reads as TGTGCCAGCAGTGCTGGGACAGGGTGGGGGGGGCAAGAGACCCAGTACTTC. It is translated as CASSAGTGWGGQETQYF.

This sequence joins TRBV11-3 and TRBJ1-1; no clear D. Germline V gene sequence: CDR1 SGHNT, CDR2 YENEEA. The length of the CDR3 is 15 residues. The ends were cut back, 5 bases at V and 8 bases at J, with 21 bases in the middle. The CDR3 loop is CASSLTTAIWGEAFF. In DNA form, the CDR3 reads TGTGCCAGCAGCCTGACGACTGCGATTTGGGGAGAAGCTTTCTTT.

CDR3 loop: CATSDPEGVDQPQHF. CDR3 nucleotide sequence: TGTGCCACCAGTGATCCTGAGGGTGTCGATCAGCCCCAGCATTTT. The rearrangement joins TRBV24-1 to TRBJ1-5; no definite D call. The CDR3 runs 15 residues. Germline V CDR1 and CDR2: KGHDR, SFDVKD. The ends were cut back, 3 bases at V and 5 bases at J, with 13 bases in the middle.

The genes are TRBV3-1 (or the pseudogene TRBV3-2) and TRBJ2-7; D call uncertain. This CDR3 contains 11 residues. Germline assignment: CDR1 LGHDT and CDR2 YNNKEL (reference sequence). Trimming cost V 0 bases and J 5 bases, with 2 bases left between them. The CDR3 spells CASSQENEQYF. The CDR3 DNA sequence: TGTGCCAGCAGCCAAGAAAACGAGCAGTACTTC.